A selection of T cell receptor beta chains follows, all from one sample in a study of cytomegalovirus exposure and HLA in healthy donors. The method was immunoSEQ multiplex PCR; TCRdb's version includes in-frame clones alone and lacks a portion of them. The sample lists fewer than 110,000 clones; about 71% were seen once. Sequenced sample: PBMCs. These TCRs come from a woman aged 50 to 60 in good health and CMV-seronegative. Each CDR3 is given with its conserved first and last residue. The order of the fields is CDR3 length, clone size, V gene, J gene, D gene, CDR3 DNA, CDR3 protein. D genes are given only for firm matches. Clone size, where shown, is once, few, many, or a class for clones that have expanded.

length: 15; size: -; V: TRBV11-2; J: TRBJ2-2; D: -; DNA: TGTGCCAGCAGCTTACTGCGGGTGTCCCCCGGGGAGCTGTTTTTT; CDR3: CASSLLRVSPGELFF
length: 15; size: -; V: TRBV5-1; J: TRBJ1-2; D: -; DNA: TGCGCCAGCCCCATTTTGGTCACAGGACCCTATGGCTACACCTTC; CDR3: CASPILVTGPYGYTF
length: 15; size: -; V: TRBV25-1; J: TRBJ2-5; D: -; DNA: TGTGCCAGCAGTGAATATCGAGCGGGTCAAGAGACCCAGTACTTC; CDR3: CASSEYRAGQETQYF
length: 16; size: -; V: TRBV7-2; J: TRBJ2-3; D: -; DNA: TGTGCCAGCAGCTTATCTGGGTCTAACCCCGGGGATACGCAGTATTTT; CDR3: CASSLSGSNPGDTQYF
length: 14; size: -; V: TRBV19; J: TRBJ1-4; D: -; DNA: TGTGCCAGTAGTCACCGGGACAAGGTCGGAAAACTGTTTTTT; CDR3: CASSHRDKVGKLFF
length: 16; size: once; V: TRBV7-6; J: TRBJ2-2; D: TRBD2; DNA: TGTGCCAGCAGCCTGCTAGCGGGAGTCATATCCGGGGAGCTGTTTTTT; CDR3: CASSLLAGVISGELFF
length: 15; size: -; V: TRBV6-6; J: TRBJ2-4; D: -; DNA: TGTGCCAGCAGTTACGAAACAGGGTTCAAGAACATTCAGTACTTC; CDR3: CASSYETGFKNIQYF
length: 14; size: -; V: TRBV5-1; J: TRBJ2-2; D: TRBD1; DNA: TGCGCCAGCAGCTTCACAGGGGTGGCCGGGGAGCTGTTTTTT; CDR3: CASSFTGVAGELFF
length: 18; size: -; V: TRBV27; J: TRBJ1-5; D: -; DNA: TGTGCCAGCAGTTCGGCGCAGGGCGCACAGGGCTTGGATCAGCCCCAGCATTTT; CDR3: CASSSAQGAQGLDQPQHF
length: 14; size: -; V: TRBV2; J: TRBJ1-5; D: TRBD1; DNA: TGTGCCGTGGGGACAGGGGTGAGCAATCAGCCCCAGCATTTT; CDR3: CAVGTGVSNQPQHF
length: 15; size: -; V: TRBV5-1; J: TRBJ2-1; D: TRBD2; DNA: TGCGCCAGCATCCAGACTAGCGGGAGGCTCGATGAGCAGTTCTTC; CDR3: CASIQTSGRLDEQFF
length: 16; size: -; V: TRBV28; J: TRBJ2-1; D: -; DNA: TGTGCCAGCAGTCCCGCCCTTTTGTGGGCGAACAATGAGCAGTTCTTC; CDR3: CASSPALLWANNEQFF
length: 15; size: few; V: TRBV6-1; J: TRBJ1-1; D: TRBD1; DNA: TGTGCCAGCTGTCCGGACAGGGGGACGGACACTGAAGCTTTCTTT; CDR3: CASCPDRGTDTEAFF
length: 13; size: few; V: TRBV9; J: TRBJ1-2; D: -; DNA: TGTGCCAGCAAAGGGGCCCCAAACTATGGCTACACCTTC; CDR3: CASKGAPNYGYTF
length: 13; size: once; V: TRBV18; J: TRBJ2-5; D: -; DNA: TGTGCCAGCTCACCTGCGGAGGATGGGACCCAGTACTTC; CDR3: CASSPAEDGTQYF
length: 15; size: few; V: TRBV10-1; J: TRBJ2-7; D: -; DNA: TGCGCCAGCAGCTCCGGGGAGCCCCGACTAGAAGAGCAGTACTTC; CDR3: CASSSGEPRLEEQYF
length: 15; size: once; V: TRBV6-6; J: TRBJ2-1; D: TRBD2; DNA: TGTGCCAGCAGCCTTACTAGCGGGGGGGCCCTTGAGCAGTTCTTC; CDR3: CASSLTSGGALEQFF
length: 13; size: -; V: TRBV4-1; J: TRBJ1-4; D: -; DNA: TGCGCCAGAAACAGGGTTGACGATGAAAAACTGTTTTTT; CDR3: CARNRVDDEKLFF
length: 14; size: -; V: TRBV29-1; J: TRBJ2-3; D: -; DNA: TGCAGCGTTGATTTGGAGACAGGCCGAGATACGCAGTATTTT; CDR3: CSVDLETGRDTQYF
length: 17; size: once; V: TRBV5-6; J: TRBJ1-6; D: -; DNA: TGTGCCAGCAGCTCAAGTGGGGAGGCATCCTATAATTCACCCCTCCACTTT; CDR3: CASSSSGEASYNSPLHF
length: 14; size: -; V: TRBV30; J: TRBJ1-4; D: -; DNA: TGTGCCTGGAGTGTATGGCAGGGGAATGAAAAACTGTTTTTT; CDR3: CAWSVWQGNEKLFF
length: 16; size: few; V: TRBV5-1; J: TRBJ2-5; D: TRBD2; DNA: TGCGCCAGCAGCTCACGACTAGCGGGGATACAAGAGACCCAGTACTTC; CDR3: CASSSRLAGIQETQYF
length: 14; size: -; V: TRBV29-1; J: TRBJ1-5; D: -; DNA: TGCAGCGTTGTGATGACAGGAGCAAATCAGCCCCAGCATTTT; CDR3: CSVVMTGANQPQHF
length: 17; size: -; V: TRBV5-8; J: TRBJ2-3; D: TRBD1; DNA: TGTGCCAGCAGCAAGCGCTTCCGGACAGGGGTCACAGATACGCAGTATTTT; CDR3: CASSKRFRTGVTDTQYF